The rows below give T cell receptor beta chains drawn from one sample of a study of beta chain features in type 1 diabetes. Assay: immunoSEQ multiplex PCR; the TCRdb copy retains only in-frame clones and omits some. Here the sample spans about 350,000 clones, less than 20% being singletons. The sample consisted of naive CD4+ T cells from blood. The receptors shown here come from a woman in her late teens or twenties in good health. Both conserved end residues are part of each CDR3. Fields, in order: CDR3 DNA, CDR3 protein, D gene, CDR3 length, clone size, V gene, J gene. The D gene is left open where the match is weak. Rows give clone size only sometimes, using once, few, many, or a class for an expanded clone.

CDR3 DNA: TGTGCCATTCGGAGGACTAGCGGGGAGGAAGAGCAGTTCTTC
CDR3 protein: CAIRRTSGEEEQFF
D gene: TRBD2
CDR3 length: 14
clone size: .
V gene: TRBV19
J gene: TRBJ2-1

CDR3 DNA: TGTGCCAGCAGCGAATCTCGGACAGGGTTGGTGACCCAGTACTTC
CDR3 protein: CASSESRTGLVTQYF
D gene: TRBD1
CDR3 length: 15
clone size: .
V gene: TRBV2
J gene: TRBJ2-5

CDR3 DNA: TGTGCCAGCTCACCTGACAGGGGGCGAGAGACCCAGTACTTC
CDR3 protein: CASSPDRGRETQYF
D gene: TRBD1
CDR3 length: 14
clone size: .
V gene: TRBV18
J gene: TRBJ2-5

CDR3 DNA: TGCGCCAGCAGCTCGGGAACTCTAGCGGGGGCCTACAATGAGCAGTTCTTC
CDR3 protein: CASSSGTLAGAYNEQFF
D gene: TRBD2
CDR3 length: 17
clone size: .
V gene: TRBV5-1
J gene: TRBJ2-1

CDR3 DNA: TGTGCCAGCAGTTCGCCGGGACAGGGGAACTATGGCTACACCTTC
CDR3 protein: CASSSPGQGNYGYTF
D gene: TRBD1
CDR3 length: 15
clone size: .
V gene: TRBV6-5
J gene: TRBJ1-2

CDR3 DNA: TGCGCCAGCAGCCCCTGGGACAGATTTCGACGCGGGGCCAACGTCCTGACTTTC
CDR3 protein: CASSPWDRFRRGANVLTF
D gene: TRBD1
CDR3 length: 18
clone size: .
V gene: TRBV4-1
J gene: TRBJ2-6

CDR3 DNA: TGTGCCAGCAGTGAAGTGGGACAGGGGCAGTTCTTC
CDR3 protein: CASSEVGQGQFF
D gene: TRBD1
CDR3 length: 12
clone size: .
V gene: TRBV2
J gene: TRBJ2-1

CDR3 DNA: TGTGCCAGCAGGGAGGGGGCAGGGAACAACTACGAGCAGTACTTC
CDR3 protein: CASREGAGNNYEQYF
D gene: .
CDR3 length: 15
clone size: .
V gene: TRBV7-8
J gene: TRBJ2-7

CDR3 DNA: TGTGCCGGGACAGGGGGACCCTACGAGCAGTACTTC
CDR3 protein: CAGTGGPYEQYF
D gene: TRBD1
CDR3 length: 12
clone size: .
V gene: TRBV30
J gene: TRBJ2-7

CDR3 DNA: TGTGCCAGCTCACCGAACAAGAATGGAGGCACTGAAGCTTTCTTT
CDR3 protein: CASSPNKNGGTEAFF
D gene: .
CDR3 length: 15
clone size: .
V gene: TRBV18
J gene: TRBJ1-1

CDR3 DNA: TGTGCCAGCAGTAGAACTAGCGGGAGGCTCTACGAGCAGTACTTC
CDR3 protein: CASSRTSGRLYEQYF
D gene: TRBD2
CDR3 length: 15
clone size: .
V gene: TRBV6-5
J gene: TRBJ2-7

CDR3 DNA: TGTGCCAGCAGCCCCCAAGCGAATGAGCAGTTCTTC
CDR3 protein: CASSPQANEQFF
D gene: .
CDR3 length: 12
clone size: .
V gene: TRBV6-6
J gene: TRBJ2-1

CDR3 DNA: TGTGCCAGCAGGACAGGGGGGCACACTGAAGCTTTCTTT
CDR3 protein: CASRTGGHTEAFF
D gene: TRBD1
CDR3 length: 13
clone size: .
V gene: TRBV14
J gene: TRBJ1-1

CDR3 DNA: TGTGCCAGCAGCTTGGATGGGACTAGCGGCCCAAATGAGCAGTTCTTC
CDR3 protein: CASSLDGTSGPNEQFF
D gene: TRBD2
CDR3 length: 16
clone size: .
V gene: TRBV5-4
J gene: TRBJ2-1

CDR3 DNA: TGTGCCAGCAGCCAAGATACCAGCGGGCCGCTGGGGGACATTCAGTACTTC
CDR3 protein: CASSQDTSGPLGDIQYF
D gene: .
CDR3 length: 17
clone size: .
V gene: TRBV4-2
J gene: TRBJ2-4

CDR3 DNA: TGTGCCAGCTCACAAGGGACAGCTACCCTTGAAGCTTTCTTT
CDR3 protein: CASSQGTATLEAFF
D gene: TRBD1
CDR3 length: 14
clone size: few
V gene: TRBV18
J gene: TRBJ1-1

CDR3 DNA: TGTGCCAGCAGTGAATTGATTGGGACTTCTGGGGCCAACGTCCTGACTTTC
CDR3 protein: CASSELIGTSGANVLTF
D gene: .
CDR3 length: 17
clone size: few
V gene: TRBV25-1
J gene: TRBJ2-6

CDR3 DNA: TGTGCCAGCTCACTTGGTCCAACAGGATTTACTTCACCCCTCCACTTT
CDR3 protein: CASSLGPTGFTSPLHF
D gene: .
CDR3 length: 16
clone size: few
V gene: TRBV18
J gene: TRBJ1-6

CDR3 DNA: TGTGCCAGCAGCTGGACTAGCGGCCCCAATGAGCAGTTCTTC
CDR3 protein: CASSWTSGPNEQFF
D gene: TRBD2
CDR3 length: 14
clone size: .
V gene: TRBV25-1
J gene: TRBJ2-1

CDR3 DNA: TGCAGTGCTCTTTCAGAGACCCAGTACTTC
CDR3 protein: CSALSETQYF
D gene: .
CDR3 length: 10
clone size: few
V gene: TRBV20-1
J gene: TRBJ2-5

CDR3 DNA: TGCGCCAGCAGCTTGGGACTAGCTCGGGAGACCCAGTACTTC
CDR3 protein: CASSLGLARETQYF
D gene: TRBD2
CDR3 length: 14
clone size: few
V gene: TRBV5-1
J gene: TRBJ2-5

CDR3 DNA: TGTGCCAGCAGCTTGCGGGACAGGGAGCGTTCACCCCTCCACTTT
CDR3 protein: CASSLRDRERSPLHF
D gene: TRBD1
CDR3 length: 15
clone size: few
V gene: TRBV5-4
J gene: TRBJ1-6

CDR3 DNA: TGTGCCAGCAGCGACGGCCAGGGGTTCTATGGCTACACCTTC
CDR3 protein: CASSDGQGFYGYTF
D gene: .
CDR3 length: 14
clone size: once
V gene: TRBV7-2
J gene: TRBJ1-2

CDR3 DNA: TGTGCCAGCAGCTTGACAGGGGCCTCTGTGGAGCAGTACTTC
CDR3 protein: CASSLTGASVEQYF
D gene: TRBD1
CDR3 length: 14
clone size: few
V gene: TRBV5-4
J gene: TRBJ2-7

CDR3 DNA: TGTGCCAGCAGCCAATGGACAGGGGAAGAGACCCAGTACTTC
CDR3 protein: CASSQWTGEETQYF
D gene: TRBD1
CDR3 length: 14
clone size: .
V gene: TRBV14
J gene: TRBJ2-5

CDR3 DNA: TGCGCCAGCAGCCAAGAATCAAGTCGGGAGCAGTACTTC
CDR3 protein: CASSQESSREQYF
D gene: .
CDR3 length: 13
clone size: .
V gene: TRBV4-3
J gene: TRBJ2-7

CDR3 DNA: TGTGCCACCAGCGTCAGGACAGGGGGCCACTACGAGCAGTACTTC
CDR3 protein: CATSVRTGGHYEQYF
D gene: TRBD1
CDR3 length: 15
clone size: .
V gene: TRBV15
J gene: TRBJ2-7

CDR3 DNA: TGTGCCAGCAGTCCAAGGGGACAGAGGACCTACGAGCAGTACTTC
CDR3 protein: CASSPRGQRTYEQYF
D gene: TRBD1
CDR3 length: 15
clone size: .
V gene: TRBV27
J gene: TRBJ2-7

CDR3 DNA: TGTGCCAGCAGCTTGGTAGCGCCCCGGACCCAGTACTTC
CDR3 protein: CASSLVAPRTQYF
D gene: .
CDR3 length: 13
clone size: .
V gene: TRBV5-6
J gene: TRBJ2-5

CDR3 DNA: TGTGCCAGCAGCTTAGACACAGGGACCGAGCAGTACTTC
CDR3 protein: CASSLDTGTEQYF
D gene: .
CDR3 length: 13
clone size: .
V gene: TRBV7-9
J gene: TRBJ2-7

CDR3 DNA: TGTGCCAGCAGCTCCCTCGGGGGGGCGGCAGATACGCAGTATTTT
CDR3 protein: CASSSLGGAADTQYF
D gene: TRBD2
CDR3 length: 15
clone size: few
V gene: TRBV9
J gene: TRBJ2-3

CDR3 DNA: TGTGCCAGCAGGGTCTATAGCGGTCCTAACAATGAGCAGTTCTTC
CDR3 protein: CASRVYSGPNNEQFF
D gene: .
CDR3 length: 15
clone size: few
V gene: TRBV2
J gene: TRBJ2-1

CDR3 DNA: TGTGCCAGCAGTTTAAGGGGACAGGCCTATGGCTACACCTTC
CDR3 protein: CASSLRGQAYGYTF
D gene: TRBD1
CDR3 length: 14
clone size: .
V gene: TRBV27
J gene: TRBJ1-2

CDR3 DNA: TGTGCCAGCACCTCCCGCTATGGCTACACCTTC
CDR3 protein: CASTSRYGYTF
D gene: .
CDR3 length: 11
clone size: few
V gene: TRBV7-9
J gene: TRBJ1-2

CDR3 DNA: TGCAGCGTTGAGCGCAGGGGATACGTGAACTATGGCTACACCTTC
CDR3 protein: CSVERRGYVNYGYTF
D gene: .
CDR3 length: 15
clone size: .
V gene: TRBV29-1
J gene: TRBJ1-2

CDR3 DNA: TGTGCCATCAGGGCGGGGGGCACAGATACGCAGTATTTT
CDR3 protein: CAIRAGGTDTQYF
D gene: TRBD2
CDR3 length: 13
clone size: few
V gene: TRBV10-3
J gene: TRBJ2-3